This T cell receptor beta chain was identified in a study of tumor and adjacent non-tumor tissue in lung cancer. As for this clonotype: The germline gene is not matched at one end of the junction; a read error may be the cause.

Germline V gene data show CDR1 as SQVTM and CDR2 as ANQGSEA. The CDR3 covers 14 residues. This sample's RNA came from whole unsorted tissue. Donors were chemotherapy-naive, newly diagnosed lung cancer surgical patients in China, August–late 2014. The library came from three nested PCR rounds adapted from ARM-PCR protocols. TCRdb recomputed calls from the multiplex PCR reads with MiXCR, one row per CDR3 protein. The sample shows 90,000 to 130,000 distinct CDR3 sequences, 84% of them seen only once. The receptor was isolated from a man between 65 and 80 years old with non-small cell lung cancer. Material for sequencing was lung tumor tissue. This sequence joins TRBV29-1 and TRBJ2-3; D perhaps matches TRBD2 (6 bases). Here the CDR3 DNA reads TGTAGCGTCAGACGGGAGTCCGGCACAGATACGCAGTATTTT. Encoded protein: CSVRRESGTDTQYF.